This T cell receptor beta chain was profiled in a study of response to subunit inactivated influenza vaccine. Overall study results and limits: The authors suggested that few new T cells are recruited per seasonal influenza vaccination.

V lost 0 bases to trimming and J lost 0 bases, with 11 bases between them. The CDR3 consists of 16 residues. The V gene's germline CDR1 is LGHDT and CDR2 YNNKEL (reference sequence). This clonotype was picked up a small number of times. What it recognizes is unknown. TCRdb processed the RT-PCR reads anew with MiXCR; each CDR3 protein has one entry. The data hold 500,000 to 550,000 distinct CDR3 sequences, with roughly 7.6% observed a single time. The material was PBMCs from blood, obtained less than 25 months after vaccination. The J gene is TRBJ1-1, the V gene TRBV3-1; D might be TRBD1 (5 bases). This TCR came from a man aged 50 to 75 who received an inactivated influenza vaccine. CDR3 sequence reads: CASSQDRTLMNTEAFF. The CDR3 DNA follows: TGTGCCAGCAGCCAAGATCGGACACTCATGAACACTGAAGCTTTCTTT.